This TCR beta chain was profiled in a study of blood T cell repertoires in COVID-19 (TCRdb year 2020). With respect to the entire study: The collaborator samples originated in the United States, Italy and Spain and spanned the acute and convalescent phases of COVID-19. The samples were drawn from two sources: the first 160 participants of the ongoing ImmuneRACE study, and fewer than 1,500 subjects contributed by 6 global collaborators. Where HLA class I and class II types were available, the types were taken from metadata supplied by the sample provider, not from assay-based typing. A freely available public database, intended as a resource for researchers studying the immune response to SARS-CoV-2, is where the repertoires were released. The material from the prospective study consisted of cDNA or gDNA derived from T cells, B-cell-depleted T cells, or PBMCs. Sample metadata almost always included a de-identified subject ID, COVID-19 status, age in years and sex. The dataset comprised deeply sampled blood TCRbeta repertoires from subjects exposed to, actively infected with, or recovered from COVID-19.

Overall results and qualifications from the work: The quantity of clinical and demographic metadata differed by source and by participant and was supplied without curation.

In Seattle, one collaborating source enrolled patients while the infection was active and tracked those patients longitudinally over the course of disease. Whole blood was collected in K2EDTA tubes by collaborating institutions according to the institutions' own protocols. For TCRbeta analysis, collaborators shipped samples as frozen whole blood, isolated PBMCs, or DNA extracted from either of those sample types. The CDR3, from cysteine to phenylalanine, totals 19 residues. Just the 57-base CDR3 DNA is kept, in frame starting at base 1. V has 7 bases trimmed and J has 1 base trimmed; junction bases matching no gene number 19. Looking up the germline V gene yields CDR1 SNHLY and CDR2 FYNNEI. As for this clone: Its antigen specificity is not known. Base qualities are missing; no much larger clone stands one base away.

TCRbeta CDR3 regions were amplified from genomic DNA using the immunoSEQ Assay, a bias-controlled multiplex PCR. The paper's data handling went like this. Within the assay, amplification of reference gene primers was used to estimate how many nucleated cells each sample contained. Sequence reads were collapsed and filtered to measure the absolute abundance of every unique TCRbeta CDR3 rearrangement. For each sample, productive Simpson clonality was calculated by taking the square root of Simpson's diversity index across productive rearrangements. What TCRdb holds here is the immuneACCESS table cut down to in-frame rearrangements. Part of the clones is not present; checked against another copy, under half of the missing clones reflect an unresolved V gene, and the others are unexplained. D and trimming were read from the DNA, whereas the V and J calls and clone size are those reported in that table. Here the sample has under 300,000 clones; 85% to 95% occur a single time. Approximately 0.8% of the sample goes to the ten largest clones.

This receptor was taken from a man aged 25-40 years with COVID-19, enrolled during active disease. The rearranged segments are TRBV2 and TRBJ2-3; 8 bases in between match TRBD2. Sequencing used peripheral blood. The DNA reads TGTGCCAGCACCGAGGGAAAAACTAGCGGAAGCCAGGGCACAGATACGCAGTATTTT. It translates as CASTEGKTSGSQGTDTQYF.